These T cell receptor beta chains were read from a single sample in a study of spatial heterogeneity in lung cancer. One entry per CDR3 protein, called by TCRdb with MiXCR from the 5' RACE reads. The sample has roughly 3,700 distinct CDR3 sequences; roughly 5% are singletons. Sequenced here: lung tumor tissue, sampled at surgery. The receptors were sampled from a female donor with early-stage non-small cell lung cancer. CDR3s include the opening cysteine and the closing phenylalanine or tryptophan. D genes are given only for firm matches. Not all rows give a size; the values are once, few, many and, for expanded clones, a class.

CDR3nt: TGTGCCAGCAGTTTATTTGCGGGACAGGGATCCGGAAACACCATATATTTT
CDR3aa: CASSLFAGQGSGNTIYF
abundance: medium-sized
j_gene: TRBJ1-3
d_gene: TRBD1
v_gene: TRBV28

CDR3nt: TGTGCCAGCATCCTCGGGGGCGGAGAGACCCAGTACTTC
CDR3aa: CASILGGGETQYF
abundance: medium-sized
j_gene: TRBJ2-5
d_gene: .
v_gene: TRBV7-9

CDR3nt: TGTGCCAGCAGTGAGGGTGGACAGGGGACTGAAGCTTTCTTT
CDR3aa: CASSEGGQGTEAFF
abundance: medium-sized
j_gene: TRBJ1-1
d_gene: TRBD1
v_gene: TRBV2

CDR3nt: TGTGCCAGTCTGGGGCAAGATTTCACTGAAGCTTTCTTT
CDR3aa: CASLGQDFTEAFF
abundance: few
j_gene: TRBJ1-1
d_gene: .
v_gene: TRBV6-6

CDR3nt: TGCGCCAGCAGCCCCCTGACAGGGCTTTACGAGCAGTACTTC
CDR3aa: CASSPLTGLYEQYF
abundance: medium-sized
j_gene: TRBJ2-7
d_gene: TRBD1
v_gene: TRBV5-1

CDR3nt: TGCAGTGCTACCCCGAGTAGCTACGAGCAGTACTTC
CDR3aa: CSATPSSYEQYF
abundance: .
j_gene: TRBJ2-7
d_gene: .
v_gene: TRBV20-1

CDR3nt: TGTGCCATCAGCGCGTCTGGCGGGAGGGGCACAGATACGCAGTATTTT
CDR3aa: CAISASGGRGTDTQYF
abundance: medium-sized
j_gene: TRBJ2-3
d_gene: TRBD2
v_gene: TRBV10-3

CDR3nt: TGCGCCAGCAGCTTCGGGACCACAACTAATGAAAAACTGTTTTTT
CDR3aa: CASSFGTTTNEKLFF
abundance: .
j_gene: TRBJ1-4
d_gene: .
v_gene: TRBV5-1

CDR3nt: TGCAGTGCTAGTCCAATCGGGATATACACAGATACGCAGTATTTT
CDR3aa: CSASPIGIYTDTQYF
abundance: few
j_gene: TRBJ2-3
d_gene: .
v_gene: TRBV20-1

CDR3nt: TGTGCCAGCAGCTTACCCCTAGGGGGGAGGAACAATGAGCAGTTCTTC
CDR3aa: CASSLPLGGRNNEQFF
abundance: medium-sized
j_gene: TRBJ2-1
d_gene: .
v_gene: TRBV7-9

CDR3nt: TGTGCCAGCGCTACGACAGTGAACACTGAAGCTTTCTTT
CDR3aa: CASATTVNTEAFF
abundance: medium-sized
j_gene: TRBJ1-1
d_gene: .
v_gene: TRBV2

CDR3nt: TGCGCCAGCAGCCAAGGACAGGGGGCTTCACCCCTCCACTTT
CDR3aa: CASSQGQGASPLHF
abundance: medium-sized
j_gene: TRBJ1-6
d_gene: TRBD1
v_gene: TRBV4-1

CDR3nt: TGTGCCAGTAGACCCCTCGCCGGGAGAAACCCCGGGGAGCTGTTTTTT
CDR3aa: CASRPLAGRNPGELFF
abundance: medium-sized
j_gene: TRBJ2-2
d_gene: .
v_gene: TRBV19

CDR3nt: TGCGCCAGCAGCCTTCAACTAGCGGGAGCCTACGAGCAGTACTTC
CDR3aa: CASSLQLAGAYEQYF
abundance: medium-sized
j_gene: TRBJ2-7
d_gene: TRBD2
v_gene: TRBV4-3

CDR3nt: TGCGCCAGCAGCCCTGGACAGGGGGGGATCTTGGTCAATGAGCAGTTCTTC
CDR3aa: CASSPGQGGILVNEQFF
abundance: .
j_gene: TRBJ2-1
d_gene: TRBD1
v_gene: TRBV5-1

CDR3nt: TGCAGCGTTTACGGGGGGCGGTCTGATGGCTACACCTTC
CDR3aa: CSVYGGRSDGYTF
abundance: few
j_gene: TRBJ1-2
d_gene: .
v_gene: TRBV29-1

CDR3nt: TGTGCCAGCAGTCCTGGACAGATCAGCTCCTACGAGCAGTACTTC
CDR3aa: CASSPGQISSYEQYF
abundance: medium-sized
j_gene: TRBJ2-7
d_gene: .
v_gene: TRBV27

CDR3nt: TGTGCCAGCAGTTTGCAGGGCGGCCCAAATTCACCCCTCCACTTT
CDR3aa: CASSLQGGPNSPLHF
abundance: medium-sized
j_gene: TRBJ1-6
d_gene: .
v_gene: TRBV12-3/TRBV12-4

CDR3nt: TGTGCCAGCTCACCGGGACAGGGGTTCGCCGGGGAGCTGTTTTTT
CDR3aa: CASSPGQGFAGELFF
abundance: medium-sized
j_gene: TRBJ2-2
d_gene: TRBD1
v_gene: TRBV18

CDR3nt: TGCAGTGCCAGAGACCCATTCACGCAGTATTTT
CDR3aa: CSARDPFTQYF
abundance: medium-sized
j_gene: TRBJ2-3
d_gene: .
v_gene: TRBV20-1

CDR3nt: TGTGCCATCAGTCGCGGCGCGCACGAGCAGTACTTC
CDR3aa: CAISRGAHEQYF
abundance: medium-sized
j_gene: TRBJ2-7
d_gene: .
v_gene: TRBV10-3

CDR3nt: TGTGTCTGGAAAACAGGGAGGGGCCCTGAAGCTTTCTTT
CDR3aa: CVWKTGRGPEAFF
abundance: many
j_gene: TRBJ1-1
d_gene: .
v_gene: TRBV30

CDR3nt: TGTGCCAGCAGATACGGGACTAGCGGGACCACAGATACGCAGTATTTT
CDR3aa: CASRYGTSGTTDTQYF
abundance: medium-sized
j_gene: TRBJ2-3
d_gene: TRBD2
v_gene: TRBV5-4

CDR3nt: TGCAGCGTGTGGCAGGGGCGTGAGCAGTTCTTC
CDR3aa: CSVWQGREQFF
abundance: medium-sized
j_gene: TRBJ2-1
d_gene: .
v_gene: TRBV29-1

CDR3nt: TGTGCCAGCAGCTCTTACAGCCATGGCTACACCTTC
CDR3aa: CASSSYSHGYTF
abundance: medium-sized
j_gene: TRBJ1-2
d_gene: .
v_gene: TRBV7-9

CDR3nt: TGTGCCAGCAGCCTCCGGGACAGATCCTACGAGCAGTACTTC
CDR3aa: CASSLRDRSYEQYF
abundance: medium-sized
j_gene: TRBJ2-7
d_gene: TRBD1
v_gene: TRBV6-5

CDR3nt: TGTGCCAGCAGCGTTACAGGGGGCGCATCCTACGAGCAGTACTTC
CDR3aa: CASSVTGGASYEQYF
abundance: medium-sized
j_gene: TRBJ2-7
d_gene: TRBD1
v_gene: TRBV5-7

CDR3nt: TGCGCCAGCAGCTTGGCCAAGGCAGGGCGTGGAGGGTGGACTGAAGCTTTCTTT
CDR3aa: CASSLAKAGRGGWTEAFF
abundance: medium-sized
j_gene: TRBJ1-1
d_gene: .
v_gene: TRBV5-1

CDR3nt: TGTGCCAGTAGTCAGGGTTACGGGGAGCTGTTTTTT
CDR3aa: CASSQGYGELFF
abundance: medium-sized
j_gene: TRBJ2-2
d_gene: .
v_gene: TRBV19

CDR3nt: TGTGCCAGCTCACCCCGGGGGGCAAATGAAAAACTGTTTTTT
CDR3aa: CASSPRGANEKLFF
abundance: many
j_gene: TRBJ1-4
d_gene: .
v_gene: TRBV18

CDR3nt: TGCGCCAGCAGGGGAGGGAACGGAAAGCAGTACTTC
CDR3aa: CASRGGNGKQYF
abundance: medium-sized
j_gene: TRBJ2-7
d_gene: TRBD2
v_gene: TRBV5-1

CDR3nt: TGCGCCAGCAGACAGTACCGGGACCGTAGCACAGATACGCAGTATTTT
CDR3aa: CASRQYRDRSTDTQYF
abundance: medium-sized
j_gene: TRBJ2-3
d_gene: .
v_gene: TRBV5-1

CDR3nt: TGTGCCAGCAGTGTGGGGGGTTTCTACGAGCAGTACTTC
CDR3aa: CASSVGGFYEQYF
abundance: medium-sized
j_gene: TRBJ2-7
d_gene: .
v_gene: TRBV25-1

CDR3nt: TGTGCCAGCACCCCATGCCCGGCTTTCTTT
CDR3aa: CASTPCPAFF
abundance: many
j_gene: TRBJ1-1
d_gene: .
v_gene: TRBV5-6

CDR3nt: TGTGCTAGCAGCTTAAGCGGCACAGATACGCAGTATTTT
CDR3aa: CASSLSGTDTQYF
abundance: medium-sized
j_gene: TRBJ2-3
d_gene: .
v_gene: TRBV7-7

CDR3nt: TGTGCCAGCAGCCAGGGGTTCTATGGCTACACCTTC
CDR3aa: CASSQGFYGYTF
abundance: many
j_gene: TRBJ1-2
d_gene: .
v_gene: TRBV6-5

CDR3nt: TGTGCCAGCAGCTGGGGCCCCGGGGGGGTAGGCTCCAAAAACATTCAGTACTTC
CDR3aa: CASSWGPGGVGSKNIQYF
abundance: medium-sized
j_gene: TRBJ2-4
d_gene: TRBD2
v_gene: TRBV11-2

CDR3nt: TGCAGTGCTGGCGAGGTGGGGGGTGAGACCCAGTACTTC
CDR3aa: CSAGEVGGETQYF
abundance: medium-sized
j_gene: TRBJ2-5
d_gene: .
v_gene: TRBV20-1

CDR3nt: TGTGCCTGGAGTGTACAGGGCCCGAACACTGAAGCTTTCTTT
CDR3aa: CAWSVQGPNTEAFF
abundance: medium-sized
j_gene: TRBJ1-1
d_gene: .
v_gene: TRBV30

CDR3nt: TGTGCCAGCAGCTCGGAGGGACTAGCGGGAGCTGTTGAGCAGTTCTTC
CDR3aa: CASSSEGLAGAVEQFF
abundance: medium-sized
j_gene: TRBJ2-1
d_gene: TRBD2
v_gene: TRBV7-2

CDR3nt: TGTGCCAGCAGCTTAAAGGTTATTTCGCAGGGTCGACGCACAGATACGCAGTATTTT
CDR3aa: CASSLKVISQGRRTDTQYF
abundance: medium-sized
j_gene: TRBJ2-3
d_gene: .
v_gene: TRBV11-2

CDR3nt: TGTGCCTGGAGCTACCACGATGAGCAGTTCTTC
CDR3aa: CAWSYHDEQFF
abundance: medium-sized
j_gene: TRBJ2-1
d_gene: .
v_gene: TRBV30

CDR3nt: TGTGCCAGCAGTGGTCGGACAGGTTCCTACAATGAGCAGTTCTTC
CDR3aa: CASSGRTGSYNEQFF
abundance: medium-sized
j_gene: TRBJ2-1
d_gene: TRBD1
v_gene: TRBV6-1

CDR3nt: TGTGCCAGCAGCAAATATGAGGGCCGCTCCTACAATGAGCAGTTCTTC
CDR3aa: CASSKYEGRSYNEQFF
abundance: large
j_gene: TRBJ2-1
d_gene: .
v_gene: TRBV7-2

CDR3nt: TGTGCCACAAACAAACCGGGACAGGGAGGGTACGAGCAGTACTTC
CDR3aa: CATNKPGQGGYEQYF
abundance: medium-sized
j_gene: TRBJ2-7
d_gene: TRBD1
v_gene: TRBV6-5

CDR3nt: TGTGCCAGCAATCCCGGCAGTCTGGGCACTAATGAAAAACTGTTTTTT
CDR3aa: CASNPGSLGTNEKLFF
abundance: medium-sized
j_gene: TRBJ1-4
d_gene: .
v_gene: TRBV7-9

CDR3nt: TGCGCCAGCAGCTCAGGACAGAATTCACCCCTCCACTTT
CDR3aa: CASSSGQNSPLHF
abundance: large
j_gene: TRBJ1-6
d_gene: .
v_gene: TRBV5-1

CDR3nt: TGTGCCAGCAGTTCCCGGACAGCAAGCCACTACGAGCAGTACTTC
CDR3aa: CASSSRTASHYEQYF
abundance: medium-sized
j_gene: TRBJ2-7
d_gene: .
v_gene: TRBV12-3/TRBV12-4